This TCR beta chain came from a study of Graves' ophthalmopathy and Graves' hyperthyroidism. This clonotype has at least ten counts. Its target is unknown. Ophthalmopathy absent within 18 months of follow-up marked hyperthyroidism as stable. The study recruited hyperthyroidism patients aged 18 to 65 who were newly diagnosed, under 2 months' duration. Ineligible for inclusion were patients with other autoimmune diseases, uncontrolled infections, pregnancy or lactation. Transcripts of RNA were the source for amplifying TCR beta CDR3 regions. The library came from an HTBI-primed first-round RT-PCR and a second-round multiplex PCR. TCRdb itself ran the multiplex PCR reads through MiXCR, one entry per CDR3 protein. The table lists approximately 380,000 distinct CDR3 sequences, under 25% of them singletons. CDR3 size: 15 residues. V lost 0 bases, J lost 4 bases, and 10 bases lay in between. Germline V gives CDR1 LNHNV, CDR2 YYDKDF (reference sequence).

General study results and limits: Blood repertoires reportedly contained most expanded thyroid clonotypes above 0.001 frequency.

J is TRBJ1-3 and V is TRBV15; D is possibly TRBD1 (5 bases). Specimen: peripheral blood. The receptor comes from a woman younger than 35 with stable Graves' hyperthyroidism. CDR3 amino acids: CATSRDLGLGNTIYF. The CDR3 DNA reads TGTGCCACCAGCAGAGATTTGGGACTGGGAAACACCATATATTTT.